This T cell receptor (beta chain) was identified during a study of radiotherapy plus CTLA-4 blockade in lung cancer. About the study: Objective responses occurred in 18% of patients; over 30% had disease control. Whole-study findings and limits: In blood, after radiotherapy plus ipilimumab, tumor-derived TCR clones expanded.

Chemo-refractory metastatic non-small-cell lung cancer patients received focal radiation with ipilimumab CTLA-4 blockade. The germline V gene has CDR1 MNHEY and CDR2 SMNVEV (reference sequence). Trimming cost V 3 bases and J 0 bases, with 8 bases left between them. The CDR3 has 14 residues. In the case of this clone: Its target is not known.

The repertoire was sequenced with immunoSEQ multiplex PCR; TCRdb's copy has only in-frame clones and lacks some. Here the sample spans approximately 52,000 clones, approximately 80% being singletons. The chain links TRBV27 to TRBJ2-5, with D unclear. This sequence originates from a human donor with non-small cell lung cancer whose response to radiotherapy plus ipilimumab could not be evaluated. Material: peripheral blood, obtained from a patient treated with radiotherapy plus ipilimumab. This CDR3 reads CASSLIGDQETQYF. The DNA for the CDR3 is TGTGCCAGCAGTTTGATAGGAGACCAAGAGACCCAGTACTTC.